The sequence of this T cell receptor beta chain was determined in a study of blood T cell repertoires in COVID-19. CDR3 length equals 18 residues. Trimming removed 4 bases from V and 1 base from J; junction bases left unmatched: 11. CDR1 is SEHNR and CDR2 is FQNEAQ in the germline V gene (reference sequence). The repertoire was sequenced with immunoSEQ multiplex PCR; TCRdb's copy has only in-frame clones and lacks some. The sample has over 100,000 clones; about 79% are singletons. Source material: peripheral blood. The genes are TRBV7-9 and TRBJ2-3; 10 nucleotides match TRBD2. The sequence was collected from an elderly woman with acute or convalescent COVID-19. In nucleotides, the CDR3 is TGTGCCAGCAGCTCCTTTAGCGGGAGGCCTTTCCGCACAGATACGCAGTATTTT. Encoded protein: CASSSFSGRPFRTDTQYF.